This TCR beta chain was observed in a study of cytomegalovirus exposure and HLA in healthy donors. Study-level findings and limits: Reportedly, fewer N-insertions than the roughly 700-donor mean appeared in an Asian-associated ancestry cluster in a later analysis. Cytomegalovirus association was listed for approximately 160 TCR beta chains. Most subjects' HLA-A and HLA-B alleles were reportedly predicted from TCR beta sequences. Segments of the TCR beta V type were, in most cases, productive about 90% or about 30% of the time in an earlier analysis.

Both 60 Vbeta primers and 13 Jbeta primers went into the PCR. The assay was immunoSEQ multiplex PCR, and TCRdb's table has in-frame clones only and misses some. The sample lists 90,000 or so clones; 82% were seen once. This CDR3 region has 17 residues. J was trimmed by 3 bases and V by 4 bases; bases with no gene match: 8. The germline V gene encodes CDR1 SGHRS and CDR2 YFSETQ. Concerning this clone itself: Antigen unknown.

The chain joins TRBV5-1 to TRBJ2-7; the match to TRBD2 covers 15 bases. This receptor was taken from a man aged 45-65 years in good health and CMV-seronegative. The sequencing input was PBMCs. For the CDR3, the DNA is TGCGCCAGCAGCCCGGGGACTAGCGGGAGGCTTATCTACGAGCAGTACTTC. The encoded protein is CASSPGTSGRLIYEQYF.